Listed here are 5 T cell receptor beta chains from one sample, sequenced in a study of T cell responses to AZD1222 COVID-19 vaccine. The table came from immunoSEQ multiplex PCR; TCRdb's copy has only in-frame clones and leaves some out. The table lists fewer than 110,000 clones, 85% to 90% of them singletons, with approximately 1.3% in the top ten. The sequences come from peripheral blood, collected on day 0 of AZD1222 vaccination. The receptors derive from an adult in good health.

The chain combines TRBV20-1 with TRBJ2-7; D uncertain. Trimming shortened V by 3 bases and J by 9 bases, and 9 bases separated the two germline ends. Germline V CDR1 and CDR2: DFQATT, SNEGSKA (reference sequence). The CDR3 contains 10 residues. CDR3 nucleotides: TGCAGTGCTAGTAACGTGGGGCAGTACTTC. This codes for CSASNVGQYF.

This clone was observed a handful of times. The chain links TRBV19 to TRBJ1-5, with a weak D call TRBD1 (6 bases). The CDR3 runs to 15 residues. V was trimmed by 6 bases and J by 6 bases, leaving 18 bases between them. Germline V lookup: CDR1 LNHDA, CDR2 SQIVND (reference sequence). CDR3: CASSPTLAGVQPQHF. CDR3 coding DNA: TGTGCCAGTAGCCCGACGTTGGCAGGGGTTCAGCCCCAGCATTTT.

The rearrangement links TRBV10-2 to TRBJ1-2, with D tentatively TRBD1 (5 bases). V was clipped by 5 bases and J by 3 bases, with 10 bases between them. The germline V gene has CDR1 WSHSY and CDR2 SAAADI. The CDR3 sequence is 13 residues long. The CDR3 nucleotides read TGCGCCAGCAGTTATGACAGAGACTATGGCTACACCTTC. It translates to CASSYDRDYGYTF.

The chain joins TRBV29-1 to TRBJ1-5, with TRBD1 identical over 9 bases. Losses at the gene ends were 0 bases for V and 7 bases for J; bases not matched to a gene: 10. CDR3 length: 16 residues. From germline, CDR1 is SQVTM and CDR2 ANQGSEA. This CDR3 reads CSVEEGGQGGGQPQHF. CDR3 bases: TGCAGCGTTGAAGAAGGGGGACAGGGAGGAGGGCAGCCCCAGCATTTT. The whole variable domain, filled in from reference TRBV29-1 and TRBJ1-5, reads SAVISQKPSRDICQRGTSLTIQCQVDSQVTMMFWYRQQPGQSLTLIATANQGSEATYESGFVIDKFPISRPNLTFSTLTVSNMSPEDSSIYLCSVEEGGQGGGQPQHFGDGTRLSIL.

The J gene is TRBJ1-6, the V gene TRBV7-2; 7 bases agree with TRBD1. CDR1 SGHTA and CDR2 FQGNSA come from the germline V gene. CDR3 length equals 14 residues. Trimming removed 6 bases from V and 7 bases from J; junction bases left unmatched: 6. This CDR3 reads CASSPGTANSPLHF. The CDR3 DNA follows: TGTGCCAGCAGTCCCGGGACAGCGAATTCACCCCTCCACTTT.